The clone carrying this T cell receptor (beta chain) was found a few times. With 2 bases clipped from V and 4 bases from J, the junction kept 3 bases outside the gene matches. The germline V gene has CDR1 ENHRY and CDR2 SYGVKD. CDR3 size: 15 residues. The record originates from a study of blood T cell repertoires in COVID-19. Study context: PBMCs, B-cell-depleted T cells, or T cells provided the cDNA or gDNA that made up the material.

Only in-frame clones appear in the TCRdb table, and some are missing; sequencing was by immunoSEQ multiplex PCR. The sample has about 81,000 clones; 88% are singletons. This rearrangement joins TRBV10-3 to TRBJ2-2, with 8 bases matching TRBD2. The clonotype originates from a woman older than 75 with acute or convalescent COVID-19. Input material: peripheral blood. CDR3 sequence (DNA): TGTGCCATCAGTGAGCGGGGGGGCCGCACCGGGGAGCTGTTTTTT. Translation gives CAISERGGRTGELFF.